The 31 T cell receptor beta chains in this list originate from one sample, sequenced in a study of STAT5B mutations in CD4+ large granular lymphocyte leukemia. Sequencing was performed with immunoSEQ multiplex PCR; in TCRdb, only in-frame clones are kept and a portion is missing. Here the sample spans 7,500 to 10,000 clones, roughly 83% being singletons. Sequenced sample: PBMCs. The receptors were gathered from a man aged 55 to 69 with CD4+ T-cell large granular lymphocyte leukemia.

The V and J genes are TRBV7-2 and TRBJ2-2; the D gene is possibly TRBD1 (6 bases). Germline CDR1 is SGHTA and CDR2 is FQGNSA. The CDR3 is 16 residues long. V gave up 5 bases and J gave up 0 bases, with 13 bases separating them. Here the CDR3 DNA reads TGTGCCAGCAGCCCCCGGACAGTTCCGAACACCGGGGAGCTGTTTTTT. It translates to CASSPRTVPNTGELFF. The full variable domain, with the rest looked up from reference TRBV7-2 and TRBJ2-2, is GAGVSQSPSNKVTEKGKDVELRCDPISGHTALYWYRQSLGQGLEFLIYFQGNSAPDKSGLPSDRFSAERTGGSVSTLTIQRTQQEDSAVYLCASSPRTVPNTGELFFGEGSRLTVL.

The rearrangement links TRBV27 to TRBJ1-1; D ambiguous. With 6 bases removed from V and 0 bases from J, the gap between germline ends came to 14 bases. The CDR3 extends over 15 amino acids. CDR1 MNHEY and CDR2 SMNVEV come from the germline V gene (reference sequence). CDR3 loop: CASSRPPPMNTEAFF. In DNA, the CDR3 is TGTGCCAGCAGCCGCCCTCCACCCATGAACACTGAAGCTTTCTTT.

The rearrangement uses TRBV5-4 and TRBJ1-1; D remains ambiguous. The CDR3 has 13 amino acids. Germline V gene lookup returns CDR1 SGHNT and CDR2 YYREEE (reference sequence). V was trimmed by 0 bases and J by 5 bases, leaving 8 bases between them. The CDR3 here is CASSLDVNTEAFF. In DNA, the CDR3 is TGTGCCAGCAGCTTGGACGTAAATACTGAAGCTTTCTTT.

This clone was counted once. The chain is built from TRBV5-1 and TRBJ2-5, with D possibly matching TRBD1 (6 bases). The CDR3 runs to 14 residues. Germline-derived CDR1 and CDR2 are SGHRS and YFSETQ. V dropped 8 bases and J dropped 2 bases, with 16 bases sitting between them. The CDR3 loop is CASNIGQLQETQYF. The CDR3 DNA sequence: TGCGCCAGTAATATAGGACAGCTACAAGAGACCCAGTACTTC.

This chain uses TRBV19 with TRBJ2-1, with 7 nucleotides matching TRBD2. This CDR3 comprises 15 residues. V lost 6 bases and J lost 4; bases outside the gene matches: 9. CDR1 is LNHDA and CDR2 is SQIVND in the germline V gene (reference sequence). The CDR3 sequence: CASRSLAGEYNEQFF. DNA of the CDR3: TGTGCCAGTAGGTCTCTGGCGGGAGAATACAATGAGCAGTTCTTC.

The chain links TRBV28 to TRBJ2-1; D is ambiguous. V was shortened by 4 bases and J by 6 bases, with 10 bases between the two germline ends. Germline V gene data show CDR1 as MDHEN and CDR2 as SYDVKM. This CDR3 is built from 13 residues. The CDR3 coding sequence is TGTGCCAGCAGTTCTCCGGCCCCCAATGAGCAGTTCTTC. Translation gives CASSSPAPNEQFF.

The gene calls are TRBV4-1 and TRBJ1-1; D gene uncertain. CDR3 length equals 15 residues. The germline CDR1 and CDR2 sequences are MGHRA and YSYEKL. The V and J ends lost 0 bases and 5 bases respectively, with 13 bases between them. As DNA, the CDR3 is TGCGCCAGCAGCCAAGATAACGTCTTTCGGACTGAAGCTTTCTTT. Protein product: CASSQDNVFRTEAFF.

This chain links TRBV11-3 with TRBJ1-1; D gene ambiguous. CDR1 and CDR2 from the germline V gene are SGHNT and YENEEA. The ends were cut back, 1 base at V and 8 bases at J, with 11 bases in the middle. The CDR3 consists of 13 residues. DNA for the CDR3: TGTGCCAGCAGCTTAGGTAGGTCGGTGGAAGCTTTCTTT. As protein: CASSLGRSVEAFF.

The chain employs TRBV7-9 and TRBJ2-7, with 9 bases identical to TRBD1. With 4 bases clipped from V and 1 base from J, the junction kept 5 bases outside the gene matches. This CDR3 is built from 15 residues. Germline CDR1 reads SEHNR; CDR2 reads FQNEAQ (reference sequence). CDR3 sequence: CASSWDDRGSYEQYF. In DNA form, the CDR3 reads TGTGCCAGCAGCTGGGACGACAGGGGGTCCTACGAGCAGTACTTC.

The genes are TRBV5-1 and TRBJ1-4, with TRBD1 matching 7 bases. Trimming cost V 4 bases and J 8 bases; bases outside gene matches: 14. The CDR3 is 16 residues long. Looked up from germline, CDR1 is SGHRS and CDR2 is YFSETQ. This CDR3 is CASSPEFGQVLEKLFF. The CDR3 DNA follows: TGCGCCAGCAGCCCAGAATTTGGACAGGTATTGGAAAAACTGTTTTTT.

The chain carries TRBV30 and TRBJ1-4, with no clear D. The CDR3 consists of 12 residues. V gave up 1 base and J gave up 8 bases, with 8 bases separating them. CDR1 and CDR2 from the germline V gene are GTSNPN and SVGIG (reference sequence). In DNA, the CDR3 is TGTGCCTGGAGTGAACTGAGGGAAAAACTGTTTTTT. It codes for CAWSELREKLFF.

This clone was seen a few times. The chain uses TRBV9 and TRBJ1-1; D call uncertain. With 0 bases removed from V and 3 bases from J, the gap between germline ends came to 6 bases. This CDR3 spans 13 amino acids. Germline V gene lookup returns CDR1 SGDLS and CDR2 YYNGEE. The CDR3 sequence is CASSVGGYTEAFF. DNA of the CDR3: TGTGCCAGCAGCGTAGGGGGATACACTGAAGCTTTCTTT.

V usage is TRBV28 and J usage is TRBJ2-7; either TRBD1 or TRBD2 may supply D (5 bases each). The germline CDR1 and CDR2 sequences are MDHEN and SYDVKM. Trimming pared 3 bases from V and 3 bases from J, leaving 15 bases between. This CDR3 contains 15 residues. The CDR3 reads CASSFLPAGSYEQYF. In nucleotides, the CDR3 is TGTGCCAGCAGTTTCCTTCCAGCAGGGAGCTACGAGCAGTACTTC.

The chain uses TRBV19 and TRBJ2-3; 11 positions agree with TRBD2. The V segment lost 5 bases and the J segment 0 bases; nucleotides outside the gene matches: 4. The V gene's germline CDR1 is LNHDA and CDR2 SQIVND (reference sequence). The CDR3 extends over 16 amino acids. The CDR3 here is CASSRLAGGSTDTQYF. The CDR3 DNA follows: TGTGCCAGTAGTCGTTTAGCGGGAGGGAGCACAGATACGCAGTATTTT.

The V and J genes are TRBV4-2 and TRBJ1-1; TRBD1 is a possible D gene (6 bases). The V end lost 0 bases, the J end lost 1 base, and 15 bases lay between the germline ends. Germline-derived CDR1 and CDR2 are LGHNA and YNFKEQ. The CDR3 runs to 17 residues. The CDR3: CASSQDEGVRTNTEAFF. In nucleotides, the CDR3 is TGTGCCAGCAGCCAAGATGAGGGGGTTAGAACGAACACTGAAGCTTTCTTT.

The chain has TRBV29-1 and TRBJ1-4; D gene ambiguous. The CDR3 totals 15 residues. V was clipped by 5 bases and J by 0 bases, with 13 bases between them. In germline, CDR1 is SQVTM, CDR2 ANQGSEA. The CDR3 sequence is CSVRTERTTNEKLFF. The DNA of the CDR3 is TGCAGCGTTCGCACCGAGCGGACAACTAATGAAAAACTGTTTTTT. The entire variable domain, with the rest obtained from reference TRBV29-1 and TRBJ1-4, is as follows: SAVISQKPSRDICQRGTSLTIQCQVDSQVTMMFWYRQQPGQSLTLIATANQGSEATYESGFVIDKFPISRPNLTFSTLTVSNMSPEDSSIYLCSVRTERTTNEKLFFGSGTQLSVL.

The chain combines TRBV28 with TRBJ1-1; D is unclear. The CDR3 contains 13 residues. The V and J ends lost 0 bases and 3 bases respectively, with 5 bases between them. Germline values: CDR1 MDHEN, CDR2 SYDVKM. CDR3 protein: CASSLWAYTEAFF. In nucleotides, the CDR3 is TGTGCCAGCAGTTTATGGGCCTACACTGAAGCTTTCTTT. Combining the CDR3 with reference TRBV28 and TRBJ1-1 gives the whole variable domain DVKVTQSSRYLVKRTGEKVFLECVQDMDHENMFWYRQDPGLGLRLIYFSYDVKMKEKGDIPEGYSVSREKKERFSLILESASTNQTSMYLCASSLWAYTEAFFGQGTRLTVV.

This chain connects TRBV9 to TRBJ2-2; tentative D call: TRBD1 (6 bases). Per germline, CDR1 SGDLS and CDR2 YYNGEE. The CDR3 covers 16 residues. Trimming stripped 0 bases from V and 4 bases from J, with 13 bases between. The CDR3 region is CASSVEGGISTGELFF. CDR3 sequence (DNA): TGTGCCAGCAGCGTAGAAGGGGGAATAAGCACCGGGGAGCTGTTTTTT.

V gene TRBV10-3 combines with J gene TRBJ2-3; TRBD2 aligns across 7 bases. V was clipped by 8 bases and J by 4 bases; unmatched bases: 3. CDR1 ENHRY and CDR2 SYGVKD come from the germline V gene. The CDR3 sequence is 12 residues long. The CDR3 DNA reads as TGTGCCATCGCCGGGAGGTCAGATACGCAGTATTTT. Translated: CAIAGRSDTQYF.

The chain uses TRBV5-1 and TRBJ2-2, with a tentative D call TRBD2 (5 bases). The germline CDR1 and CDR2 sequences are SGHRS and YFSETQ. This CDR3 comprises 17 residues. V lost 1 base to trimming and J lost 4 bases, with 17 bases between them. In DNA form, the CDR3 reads TGCGCCAGCAGCTTGATGGGCCGGGGTACGGGCACCGGGGAGCTGTTTTTT. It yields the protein CASSLMGRGTGTGELFF.

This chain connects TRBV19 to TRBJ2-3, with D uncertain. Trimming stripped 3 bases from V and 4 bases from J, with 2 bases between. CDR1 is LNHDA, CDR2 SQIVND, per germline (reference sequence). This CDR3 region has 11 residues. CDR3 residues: CASSIADTQYF. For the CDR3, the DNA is TGTGCCAGTAGTATCGCAGATACGCAGTATTTT. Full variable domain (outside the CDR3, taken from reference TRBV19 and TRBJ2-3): DGGITQSPKYLFRKEGQNVTLSCEQNLNHDAMYWYRQDPGQGLRLIYYSQIVNDFQKGDIAEGYSVSREKKESFPLTVTSAQKNPTAFYLCASSIADTQYFGPGTRLTVL.

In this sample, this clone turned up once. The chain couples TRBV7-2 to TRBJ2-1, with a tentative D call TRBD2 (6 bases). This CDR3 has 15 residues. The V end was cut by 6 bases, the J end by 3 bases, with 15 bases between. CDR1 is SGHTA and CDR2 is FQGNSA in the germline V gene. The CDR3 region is CASSRQRTIYNEQFF. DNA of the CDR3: TGTGCCAGCAGTAGACAGCGGACTATCTACAATGAGCAGTTCTTC.

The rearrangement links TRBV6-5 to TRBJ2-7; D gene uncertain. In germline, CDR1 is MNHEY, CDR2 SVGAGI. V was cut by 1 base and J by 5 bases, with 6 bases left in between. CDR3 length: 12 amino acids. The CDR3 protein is CASSYFGDEQYF. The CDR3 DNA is TGTGCCAGCAGTTACTTTGGTGACGAGCAGTACTTC.

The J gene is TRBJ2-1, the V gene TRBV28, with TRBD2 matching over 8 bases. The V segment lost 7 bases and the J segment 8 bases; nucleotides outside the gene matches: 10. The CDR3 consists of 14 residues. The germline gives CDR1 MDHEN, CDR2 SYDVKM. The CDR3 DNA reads TGTGCCAGCAACCAGCGGGAGTTAATGGATGAGCAGTTCTTC. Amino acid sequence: CASNQRELMDEQFF.

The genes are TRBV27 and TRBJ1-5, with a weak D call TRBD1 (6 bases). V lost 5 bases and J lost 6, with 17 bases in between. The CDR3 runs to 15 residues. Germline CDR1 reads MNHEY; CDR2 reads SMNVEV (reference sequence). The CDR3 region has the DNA TGTGCCAGCAGTAGGGTGGCGGGGGGCGGTCAGCCCCAGCATTTT. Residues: CASSRVAGGGQPQHF.

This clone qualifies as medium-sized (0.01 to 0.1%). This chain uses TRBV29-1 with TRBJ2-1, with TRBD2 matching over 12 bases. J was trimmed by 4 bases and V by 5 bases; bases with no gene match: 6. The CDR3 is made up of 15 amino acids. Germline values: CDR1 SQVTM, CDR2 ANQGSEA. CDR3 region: CSVSRTSGDYNEQFF. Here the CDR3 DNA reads TGCAGCGTTTCTCGGACTAGCGGGGATTACAATGAGCAGTTCTTC.

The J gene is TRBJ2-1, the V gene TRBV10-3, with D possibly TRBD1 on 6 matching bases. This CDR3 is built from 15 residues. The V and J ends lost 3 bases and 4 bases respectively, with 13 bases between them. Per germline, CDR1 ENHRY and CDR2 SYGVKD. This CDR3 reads CAISDPGQLYNEQFF. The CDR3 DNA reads TGTGCCATCAGTGACCCGGGACAACTTTACAATGAGCAGTTCTTC.

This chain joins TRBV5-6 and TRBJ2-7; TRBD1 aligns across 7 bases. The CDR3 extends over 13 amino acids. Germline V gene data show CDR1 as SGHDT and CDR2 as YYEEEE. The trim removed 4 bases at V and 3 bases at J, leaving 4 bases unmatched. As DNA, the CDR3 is TGTGCCAGCAGCCGCGGACAGGACTACGAGCAGTACTTC. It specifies CASSRGQDYEQYF.

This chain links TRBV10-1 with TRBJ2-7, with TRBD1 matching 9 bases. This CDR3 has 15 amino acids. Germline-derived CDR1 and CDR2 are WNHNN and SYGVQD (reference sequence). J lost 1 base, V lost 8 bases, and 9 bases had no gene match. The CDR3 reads CASWGKQGASYEQYF. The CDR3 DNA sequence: TGCGCCAGCTGGGGTAAACAGGGGGCGTCCTACGAGCAGTACTTC.

The CDR3 DNA is TGTGCCAGCAGCCCCTGGGGACAGGGGGAAACAGATACGCAGTATTTT. Amino acid sequence: CASSPWGQGETDTQYF. The V gene is TRBV7-6, the J gene TRBJ2-3; 11 bases are shared with TRBD1. V dropped 5 bases and J dropped 3; count of bases not matched to a gene: 7. CDR1 is SGHVS, CDR2 FNYEAQ, per germline. The CDR3 spans 16 residues.

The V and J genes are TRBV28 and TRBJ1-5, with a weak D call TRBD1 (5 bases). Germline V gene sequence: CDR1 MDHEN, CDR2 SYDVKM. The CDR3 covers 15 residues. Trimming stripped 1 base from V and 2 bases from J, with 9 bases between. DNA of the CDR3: TGTGCCAGCAGTTTATTGCAGGGCCGCAATCAGCCCCAGCATTTT. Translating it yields CASSLLQGRNQPQHF.